This T cell receptor beta chain was obtained from a study of OX40 agonist ivuxolimab in advanced cancers. General study findings and limits: In CD8+ T cells, expanded clones were on average more numerous than in CD4+. Both blood CD4+ and CD8+ T cells showed clonal growth by week 6 at 0.1 to 3.0 mg/kg.

Germline assignment: CDR1 SNHLY and CDR2 FYNNEI. The CDR3 is made up of 12 amino acids. After removal of 11 bases from V and 4 bases from J, the junction contained 4 bases not matched to a gene. Libraries were prepared by immunoSEQ multiplex PCR; TCRdb keeps only in-frame clonotypes and omits some of them. The sample has about 80,000 clones, just over 90% seen once; the top ten hold more than 4%. In the case of this clone: What it binds is not known.

The source is an adult with an advanced solid tumor such as melanoma, head and neck, liver or kidney cancer. The V and J genes are TRBV2 and TRBJ2-3; 9 bases line up with TRBD1. The input for sequencing was CD4+ or CD8+ T cells sorted from blood, taken in a trial of the OX40 agonist ivuxolimab. CDR3 sequence: CAAQGAADTQYF. In DNA, the CDR3 is TGTGCCGCACAGGGGGCCGCAGATACGCAGTATTTT. Based on the CDR3 plus reference TRBV2 and TRBJ2-3, the full variable domain is EPEVTQTPSHQVTQMGQEVILRCVPISNHLYFYWYRQILGQKVEFLVSFYNNEISEKSEIFDDQFSVERPDGSNFTLKIRSTKLEDSAMYFCAAQGAADTQYFGPGTRLTVL.